This TCR beta chain is from a study of cytomegalovirus exposure and HLA in healthy donors. CDR1 and CDR2 from the germline V gene are GTSNPN and SVGIG (reference sequence). Between the trimmed V and J ends, which lost 1 base and 0 bases, there was a span of 4 bases. CDR3 size: 12 residues. It was with 60 Vbeta and 13 Jbeta primers that the PCR ran. The repertoire was sequenced with immunoSEQ multiplex PCR; TCRdb's copy has only in-frame clones and lacks some. The sample has roughly 98,000 clones; more than 60% are singletons. This TCR derives from a man aged 50 to 60 in good health and CMV-seronegative. Sequenced material: PBMCs. The chain links TRBV30 to TRBJ2-7; the D is unclear. The CDR3 spells CAWSDSSYEQYF. CDR3 coding DNA: TGTGCCTGGAGTGACAGCTCCTACGAGCAGTACTTC.